What follows are 25 T cell receptor beta chains derived from one specimen sequenced in a study of post-analysis software for immune sequencing data. Prepared libraries of TCR beta cDNA carried unique molecular identifiers. TCRdb analysed the PCR reads with MiXCR anew, one entry per CDR3 protein. Seen here are more than 450,000 distinct CDR3 sequences, around 36% observed once, and the top ten hold about 5.6%. These receptors' antigens are unknown. Study-level findings and limits: There were roughly 5 TRBV segments more frequent in patients than controls, and TRBV5-6, TRBV5-1 and TRBV20-1 were among them.

Source material: blood. The receptors were gathered from a girl younger than 18 with multiple sclerosis.

The V and J genes are TRBV20-1 and TRBJ2-2, with D possibly called TRBD1 or TRBD2 (5 bases each). Germline lookup yields CDR1 DFQATT and CDR2 SNEGSKA (reference sequence). Trimming shortened V by 2 bases and J by 0 bases, and 10 bases separated the two germline ends. There are 15 residues in the CDR3. The chain's CDR3 is CSARMGRTNTGELFF. CDR3 sequence (DNA): TGCAGTGCTAGAATGGGACGGACGAACACCGGGGAGCTGTTTTTT.

This rearrangement joins TRBV6-6 to TRBJ2-3; 8 bases agree with TRBD2. The germline CDR1 and CDR2 sequences are MNHNY and SVGAGI (reference sequence). The length of the CDR3 is 15 residues. J was trimmed by 1 base and V by 2 bases; bases with no gene match: 2. The DNA of the CDR3 is TGTGCCAGCAGTTACCCGGGGGGGGGCACAGATACGCAGTATTTT. Its protein product is CASSYPGGGTDTQYF.

The chain has TRBV7-2 and TRBJ2-7; 7 bases are shared with TRBD2. With V trimmed by 0 bases and J by 5 bases, 4 bases remained unmatched. Germline V lookup: CDR1 SGHTA, CDR2 FQGNSA. The CDR3 has 14 amino acids. CDR3 DNA: TGTGCCAGCAGCTTAGCGGCGGGAGCAAACGAGCAGTACTTC. Its protein product is CASSLAAGANEQYF.

As regards this clonotype: The junction differs from germline at one of its ends, possibly a read error. V usage is TRBV15 and J usage is TRBJ2-1, with 7 bases matching TRBD1. The CDR3 is 14 amino acids. CDR1 is LNHNV and CDR2 is YYDKDF in the germline V gene (reference sequence). CDR3 nucleotide sequence: TGTGCCACCAGCAGAGGGAAGGGGGCCCGAGAGCAGGTCTTC. This codes for CATSRGKGAREQVF.

This chain links TRBV21-1 with TRBJ2-1; the table's D gene call, TRBD2, was not cross checked with the DNA. TRBV21-1 is a pseudogene segment. The CDR3 consists of 17 residues. The CDR3 sequence: CASSKEDSRLYYNEQFF. The CDR3 DNA reads as TGTGCCAGCAGCAAAGAGGACTCCCGTCTTTACTACAATGAGCAGTTCTTC.

This clonotype was counted between two and nine times. This chain uses TRBV5-1 with TRBJ1-5; 7 bases map to TRBD1. With V trimmed by 4 bases and J by 0 bases, 10 bases remained unmatched. The CDR3 sequence is 17 residues long. Germline assignment: CDR1 SGHRS and CDR2 YFSETQ. CDR3 in amino acids: CASSRKSGQDSNQPQHF. Here the CDR3 DNA reads TGCGCCAGCAGCCGCAAGTCCGGACAGGATAGCAATCAGCCCCAGCATTTT.

This chain connects TRBV4-2 to TRBJ2-1, with D possibly being TRBD1 (7 bases). CDR1 and CDR2 (germline): LGHNA, YNFKEQ. Trimming stripped 4 bases from V and 5 bases from J, with 15 bases between. The CDR3 loop spans 15 amino acids. The CDR3 nucleotides read TGTGCCAGCAGCCTTCAGGGGGGTTCCGACAATGAGCAGTTCTTC. It encodes CASSLQGGSDNEQFF.

The J gene is TRBJ1-4, the V gene TRBV3-1, with D unresolved. This CDR3 has 14 residues. The V gene lost 3 bases and the J gene lost 8 bases, with 13 bases spanning the gap. Germline values: CDR1 LGHDT, CDR2 YNNKEL (reference sequence). CDR3 sequence: CASSQWKGGEKLFF. Written as DNA, the CDR3 is TGTGCCAGCAGCCAGTGGAAGGGTGGCGAAAAACTGTTTTTT.

This clonotype has a handful of counts. The chain has TRBV15 and TRBJ2-7; D might be TRBD1 (6 bases). This CDR3 region has 12 residues. Germline lookup yields CDR1 LNHNV and CDR2 YYDKDF (reference sequence). Trimming pared 3 bases from V and 4 bases from J, leaving 7 bases between. The CDR3: CATSRTGYEQYF. The CDR3, as DNA: TGTGCCACCAGCAGGACAGGTTACGAGCAGTACTTC. The full variable domain, its missing parts supplied by reference TRBV15 and TRBJ2-7, is DAMVIQNPRYQVTQFGKPVTLSCSQTLNHNVMYWYQQKSSQAPKLLFHYYDKDFNNEADTPDNFQSRRPNTSFCFLDIRSPGLGDTAMYLCATSRTGYEQYFGPGTRLTVT.

The CDR3 is CASSGTPYEQYF. DNA of the CDR3: TGTGCCAGCAGTGGGACCCCCTACGAGCAGTACTTC. The gene calls are TRBV14 and TRBJ2-7, with D perhaps TRBD1 or TRBD2 (5 bases each). The CDR3 runs 12 residues. Germline CDR1 and CDR2: SGHDN and FVKESK. V lost 6 bases and J lost 2, with 8 bases in between. Filled out from reference TRBV14 and TRBJ2-7, the complete variable domain reads EAGVTQFPSHSVIEKGQTVTLRCDPISGHDNLYWYRRVMGKEIKFLLHFVKESKQDESGMPNNRFLAERTGGTYSTLKVQPAELEDSGVYFCASSGTPYEQYFGPGTRLTVT.

CDR3 protein: CATSDPRGSTEAFF. CDR3 DNA: TGTGCCACCAGTGACCCCCGAGGGAGCACTGAAGCTTTCTTT. V is TRBV24-1 and J is TRBJ1-1; unclear D gene. The germline gives CDR1 KGHDR, CDR2 SFDVKD. CDR3 size: 14 residues. Trimming left V 4 bases short and J 4 bases short, with 12 bases between.

This clonotype was observed many times. This chain joins TRBV7-2 and TRBJ1-2; D gene ambiguous. Germline CDR1 and CDR2: SGHTA and FQGNSA. CDR3 length: 16 residues. The V gene lost 2 bases and the J gene lost 8 bases, with 21 bases spanning the gap. The CDR3 DNA reads TGTGCCAGCAGCTTATTATCGGATGGAAGGGCGGGCGGCTACACCTTC. It yields the protein CASSLLSDGRAGGYTF.

This chain joins TRBV14 and TRBJ2-5, with D possibly TRBD1 on 6 matching bases. The CDR3 covers 13 residues. V gave up 6 bases and J gave up 5 bases, with 13 bases separating them. CDR1 and CDR2 from the germline V gene are SGHDN and FVKESK. The CDR3 reads CASREQGWETQYF. The CDR3 region has the DNA TGTGCCAGCAGGGAACAGGGTTGGGAGACCCAGTACTTC.

The chain is built from TRBV6-5 and TRBJ1-2; 7 bases are a match to TRBD1. The junction had 12 bases not matched to a gene; V was cut back by 4 bases and J by 4 bases. Germline assignment: CDR1 MNHEY and CDR2 SVGAGI. The CDR3 has 16 amino acids. The CDR3 protein is CASSSWTGRNSYGYTF. The CDR3 nucleotides read TGTGCCAGCAGTTCTTGGACAGGCCGAAATTCCTATGGCTACACCTTC.

As concerns this clonotype: An end of the junction differs from the germline gene, which may be a read error. V is TRBV13 and J is TRBJ2-5; 7 nucleotides match TRBD1. The CDR3 is 14 residues long. Germline V gene lookup returns CDR1 PRHDT and CDR2 FYEKMQ (reference sequence). For the CDR3, the DNA is TGTACCAGCAGCTCTAACTTACAGGGGAAGACCCAGTACTTC. It encodes CTSSSNLQGKTQYF.

The gene calls are TRBV27 and TRBJ2-3; D is uncertain. Germline CDR1 and CDR2: MNHEY and SMNVEV (reference sequence). V was pared by 0 bases and J by 2 bases, with 12 bases between. The CDR3 contains 16 residues. CDR3 coding DNA: TGTGCCAGCAGTTTATCGAATCCAGGTTCCACAGATACGCAGTATTTT. Translated: CASSLSNPGSTDTQYF.

The chain carries TRBV12-3 or TRBV12-4 and TRBJ1-1; possible D gene TRBD1, 6 bases. The CDR3 runs to 12 residues. V was shortened by 6 bases and J by 6 bases, with 11 bases between the two germline ends. The CDR3 DNA reads as TGTGCCAGCAGCCGAGGGACACCTGAAGCTTTCTTT. It is translated as CASSRGTPEAFF.

This clonotype was picked up a small number of times. The V gene is TRBV7-8, the J gene TRBJ2-1; TRBD2 agrees at 8 bases. The CDR3 extends over 15 amino acids. Germline CDR1 reads SGHVS; CDR2 reads FQNEAQ. The J segment lost 6 bases and the V segment lost 3 bases, leaving 7 bases of the junction unmatched. The CDR3 nucleotides read TGTGCCAGCAGCTTTCAGAGCGGGGGCTCCAATGAGCAGTTCTTC. It encodes CASSFQSGGSNEQFF.

This clonotype was seen more than once but under ten times. The DNA for the CDR3 is TGTGCCAGCAGCTTGGCTGGCCCCGGGGAGCTGTTTTTT. Its protein is CASSLAGPGELFF. The rearrangement links TRBV5-6 to TRBJ2-2; D is unclear. Germline assignment: CDR1 SGHDT and CDR2 YYEEEE. The CDR3 sequence is 13 residues long. V lost 0 bases to trimming and J lost 6 bases, with 6 bases between them.

The sample holds a few counts of this clonotype. This chain joins TRBV18 and TRBJ2-4, with D perhaps given as TRBD1 or TRBD2 (6 bases each). The J call is uncertain, as TRBJ2-7 better fits the DNA end. There are 13 residues in the CDR3. Germline V CDR1 and CDR2: KGHSH, LQKENI. DNA for the CDR3: TGTGCCAGCTCCCCAGAGGGGGGAGGCGAGCAGTACTTC. Translating it yields CASSPEGGGEQYF.

This clonotype was counted only a few times. The J gene is TRBJ2-3, the V gene TRBV10-3, with 12 bases lining up with TRBD2. The CDR3 extends over 15 amino acids. J was trimmed by 3 bases and V by 6 bases; bases with no gene match: 4. The germline V gene has CDR1 ENHRY and CDR2 SYGVKD. DNA for the CDR3: TGTGCCATCAGGGCCCTAGCGGGGGGGACAGATACGCAGTATTTT. Protein: CAIRALAGGTDTQYF.

J is TRBJ1-4 and V is TRBV10-3, with 11 bases identical to TRBD1. V lost 4 bases to trimming and J lost 3 bases; unmatched junction nucleotides: 1. There are 15 residues in the CDR3. Germline assignment: CDR1 ENHRY and CDR2 SYGVKD. The CDR3 DNA is TGTGCCATCAGTGGGGACAGGGGGTCTAATGAAAAACTGTTTTTT. The encoded protein is CAISGDRGSNEKLFF.

The chain has TRBV12-3 or TRBV12-4 and TRBJ1-2; D may be TRBD1 (5 bases). With 2 bases removed from V and 6 bases from J, the gap between germline ends came to 13 bases. This CDR3 region has 14 residues. CDR3 DNA sequence: TGTGCCAGCAGTTTATTCTGGGACTCTAATGGCTACACCTTC. This sequence encodes CASSLFWDSNGYTF.

This clonotype came up a few times. The chain employs TRBV20-1 and TRBJ1-6; 11 positions match TRBD1. This CDR3 comprises 14 residues. Germline V gives CDR1 DFQATT, CDR2 SNEGSKA (reference sequence). Unmatched junction bases numbered 8, after V lost 6 bases and J lost 10 bases. The CDR3 region is CSAEDRGLRSPLHF. The CDR3 DNA reads as TGCAGTGCGGAGGACAGGGGGCTGAGGTCACCCCTCCACTTT.

This clonotype was observed a handful of times. This chain joins TRBV25-1 and TRBJ1-2, with D possibly being TRBD1 (5 bases). V lost 3 bases and J 3 bases, leaving 11 bases between the germline ends. This CDR3 spans 14 amino acids. Germline V gives CDR1 MGHDK, CDR2 SYGVNS. The CDR3: CASSDPGRDYGYTF. Written as DNA, the CDR3 is TGTGCCAGCAGTGACCCGGGACGGGACTATGGCTACACCTTC.